This T cell receptor (beta chain) derives from a study of identifying expanded T cells in peripheral blood. Assay used: immunoSEQ multiplex PCR; TCRdb lists only in-frame clones, some missing. The table lists approximately 120,000 clones, about 85% of them singletons. The specimen was blood. The sequence was obtained from a person between 18 and 70 years old in good health.

CDR3 DNA sequence: TGTGCCAGCAGCCCGAGCGGGGCCAAGGGGGAGACCCAGTACTTC. Translating gives CASSPSGAKGETQYF. The chain carries TRBV6-1 and TRBJ2-5; 7 bases match TRBD2. There are 15 residues in the CDR3. Germline V gene sequence: CDR1 MNHNS, CDR2 SASEGT. V shed 6 bases and J 5 bases; nucleotides not matched to a gene: 12.